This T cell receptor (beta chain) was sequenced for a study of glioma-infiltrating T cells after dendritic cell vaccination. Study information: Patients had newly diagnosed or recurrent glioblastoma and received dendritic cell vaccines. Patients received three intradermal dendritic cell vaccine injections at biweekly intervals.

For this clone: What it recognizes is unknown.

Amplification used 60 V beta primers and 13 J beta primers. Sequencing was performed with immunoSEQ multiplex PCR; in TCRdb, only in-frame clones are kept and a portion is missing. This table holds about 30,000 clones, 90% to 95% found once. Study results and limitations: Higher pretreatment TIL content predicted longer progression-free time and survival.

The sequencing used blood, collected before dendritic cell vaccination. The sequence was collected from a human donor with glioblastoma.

CDR3: CASRRPGTSGDTDTQYF. The CDR3 coding sequence is TGTGCCAGTAGGCGACCCGGGACTAGCGGGGACACAGATACGCAGTATTTT. The rearrangement links TRBV19 to TRBJ2-3, with 13 bases aligning to TRBD2. Germline V gene lookup returns CDR1 LNHDA and CDR2 SQIVND (reference sequence). This CDR3 is 17 amino acids long. Unmatched junction bases numbered 8, after V lost 6 bases and J lost 2 bases.